These 3 T cell receptor beta chains originate from one sample sequenced in a study of CD8 T cells in Susac syndrome. After extraction with the RNeasy kit, about 0.5 to 1 ug of the RNA was reverse transcribed using random hexamers. TCRdb used MiXCR to reprocess the immunoSEQ multiplex PCR reads, holding one entry per CDR3 protein. This table holds around 300,000 distinct CDR3 sequences, approximately 91% found once. What was sequenced was CD8+ T cells from PBMCs. These TCRs come from a human donor with multiple sclerosis.

The chain joins TRBV18 to TRBJ2-1; the D is unclear. The CDR3 has 15 amino acids. Trimming stripped 3 bases from V and 2 bases from J, with 11 bases between. Per the germline V gene, CDR1 is KGHSH and CDR2 is LQKENI. CDR3 coding DNA: TGTGCCAGCTCACCGGCCGGGTCCCCCTACAATGAGCAGTTCTTC. It yields the protein CASSPAGSPYNEQFF.

The chain couples TRBV27 to TRBJ1-1; D not certain. Germline V gene lookup returns CDR1 MNHEY and CDR2 SMNVEV (reference sequence). The germline V and J ends were trimmed by 0 bases and 4 bases, with 9 bases remaining between them. The CDR3 has 14 amino acids. This chain's CDR3 is CASSLSGSRTEAFF. CDR3 in DNA: TGTGCCAGCAGTTTATCAGGGTCCCGCACTGAAGCTTTCTTT.

This clonotype is a singleton in its sample. The CDR3 DNA sequence: TGCAGCGTTGAGGGACAGGGGATTAATGAAAAACTGTTTTTT. As protein: CSVEGQGINEKLFF. The rearrangement joins TRBV29-1 to TRBJ1-4, with 10 bases identical to TRBD1. The V gene end was trimmed by 3 bases and the J gene end by 4 bases; junction bases not matched to a gene: 2. CDR1 SQVTM and CDR2 ANQGSEA come from the germline V gene. The CDR3 loop spans 14 amino acids.